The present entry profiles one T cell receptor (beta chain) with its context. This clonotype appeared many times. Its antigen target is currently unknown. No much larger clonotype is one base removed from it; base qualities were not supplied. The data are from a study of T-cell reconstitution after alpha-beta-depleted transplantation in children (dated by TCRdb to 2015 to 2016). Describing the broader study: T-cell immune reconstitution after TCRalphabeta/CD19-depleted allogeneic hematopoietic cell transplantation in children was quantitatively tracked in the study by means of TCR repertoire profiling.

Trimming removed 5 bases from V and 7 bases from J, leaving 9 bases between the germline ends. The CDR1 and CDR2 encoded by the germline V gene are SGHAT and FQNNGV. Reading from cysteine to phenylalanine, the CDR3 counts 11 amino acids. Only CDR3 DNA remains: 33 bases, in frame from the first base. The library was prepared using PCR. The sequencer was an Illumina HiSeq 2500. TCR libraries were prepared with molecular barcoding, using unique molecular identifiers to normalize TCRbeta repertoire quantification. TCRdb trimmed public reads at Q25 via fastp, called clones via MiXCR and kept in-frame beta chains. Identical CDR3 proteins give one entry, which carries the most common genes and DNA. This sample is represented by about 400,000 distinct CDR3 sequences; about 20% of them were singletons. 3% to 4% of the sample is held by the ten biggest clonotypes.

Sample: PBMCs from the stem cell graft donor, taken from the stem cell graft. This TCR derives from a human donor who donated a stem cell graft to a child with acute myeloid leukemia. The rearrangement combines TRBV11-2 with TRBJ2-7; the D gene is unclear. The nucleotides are TGTGCCAGCAGCCCGTCGACGGAGCAGTACTTC. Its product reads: CASSPSTEQYF.